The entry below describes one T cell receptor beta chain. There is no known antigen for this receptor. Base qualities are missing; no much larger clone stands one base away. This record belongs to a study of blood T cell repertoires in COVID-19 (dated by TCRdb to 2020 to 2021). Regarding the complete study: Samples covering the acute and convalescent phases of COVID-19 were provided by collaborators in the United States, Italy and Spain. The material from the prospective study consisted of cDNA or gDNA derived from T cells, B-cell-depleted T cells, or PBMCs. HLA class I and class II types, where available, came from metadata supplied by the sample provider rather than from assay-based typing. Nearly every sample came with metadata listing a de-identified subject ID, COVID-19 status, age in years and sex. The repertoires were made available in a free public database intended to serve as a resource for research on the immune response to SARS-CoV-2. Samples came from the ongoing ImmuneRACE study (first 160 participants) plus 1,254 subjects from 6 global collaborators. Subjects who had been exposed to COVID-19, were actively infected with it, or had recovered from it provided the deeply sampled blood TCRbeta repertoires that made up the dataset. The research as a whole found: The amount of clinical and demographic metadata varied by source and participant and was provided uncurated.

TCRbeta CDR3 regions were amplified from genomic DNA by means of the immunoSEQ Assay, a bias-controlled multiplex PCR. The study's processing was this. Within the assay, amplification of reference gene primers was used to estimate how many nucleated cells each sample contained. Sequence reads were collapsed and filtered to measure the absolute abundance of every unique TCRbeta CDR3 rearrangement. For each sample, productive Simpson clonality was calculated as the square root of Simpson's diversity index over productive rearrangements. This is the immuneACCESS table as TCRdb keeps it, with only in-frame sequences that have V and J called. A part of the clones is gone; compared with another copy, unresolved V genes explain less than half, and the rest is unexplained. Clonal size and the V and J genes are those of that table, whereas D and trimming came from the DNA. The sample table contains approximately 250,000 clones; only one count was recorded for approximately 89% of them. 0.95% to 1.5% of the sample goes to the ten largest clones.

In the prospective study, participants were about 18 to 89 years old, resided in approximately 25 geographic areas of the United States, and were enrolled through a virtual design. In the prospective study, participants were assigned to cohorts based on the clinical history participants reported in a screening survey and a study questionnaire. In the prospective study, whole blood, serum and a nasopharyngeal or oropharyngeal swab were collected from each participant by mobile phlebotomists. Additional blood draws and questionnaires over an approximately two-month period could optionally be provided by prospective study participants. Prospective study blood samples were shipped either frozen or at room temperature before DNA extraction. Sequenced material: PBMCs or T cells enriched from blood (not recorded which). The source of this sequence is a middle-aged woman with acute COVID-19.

The bases read TGTGCCACCAGTGACTTGCTTACAGGCGGCGGCTACACCTTC. Its amino acids are CATSDLLTGGGYTF. The chain is assembled from TRBV24-1 and TRBJ1-2, and perhaps TRBD1 as D gene, on 5 matching bases. The CDR3 numbers 14 residues from cysteine through phenylalanine. The DNA shown is the 42-base CDR3, in frame from base 1. V is pared back by 4 bases and J by 8 bases, with 16 bases lying between the germline termini. From a lookup of the germline V gene, CDR1 and CDR2 are KGHDR and SFDVKD.